This TCR beta chain originates from a study of blood T cells in healthy people across ages. The authors extracted at least 5.5 micrograms of total RNA per sample. A note on this clonotype: Its specificity is not known.

The CDR3 spans 14 residues. The V gene lost 5 bases and the J gene lost 3 bases, with 13 bases spanning the gap. Per germline, CDR1 MDHEN and CDR2 SYDVKM. The study, taken as a whole, reports: TCR beta diversity per million T cells fell roughly linearly with age.

Then a second PCR, running roughly 7 to 11 cycles, was carried out with a sample-barcoded 5' primer and a J-beta primer mix. Carrying 12 random nucleotides, a template-switch adaptor labeled each individual cDNA molecule. TCRdb passed the 5' RACE reads through MiXCR, listing each CDR3 protein once. The table has hundreds of thousands of distinct CDR3 sequences, 46% seen once. Sequencing was carried out using blood. The V and J genes are TRBV28 and TRBJ2-5, with D possibly being TRBD2 (7 bases). This TCR was recovered from an elderly man in good health. The CDR3 loop is CASSRSGGEETQYF. The DNA of the CDR3 is TGTGCCAGCAGTAGGTCGGGGGGCGAAGAGACCCAGTACTTC. The entire variable domain, with the rest obtained from reference TRBV28 and TRBJ2-5, is as follows: DVKVTQSSRYLVKRTGEKVFLECVQDMDHENMFWYRQDPGLGLRLIYFSYDVKMKEKGDIPEGYSVSREKKERFSLILESASTNQTSMYLCASSRSGGEETQYFGPGTRLLVL.